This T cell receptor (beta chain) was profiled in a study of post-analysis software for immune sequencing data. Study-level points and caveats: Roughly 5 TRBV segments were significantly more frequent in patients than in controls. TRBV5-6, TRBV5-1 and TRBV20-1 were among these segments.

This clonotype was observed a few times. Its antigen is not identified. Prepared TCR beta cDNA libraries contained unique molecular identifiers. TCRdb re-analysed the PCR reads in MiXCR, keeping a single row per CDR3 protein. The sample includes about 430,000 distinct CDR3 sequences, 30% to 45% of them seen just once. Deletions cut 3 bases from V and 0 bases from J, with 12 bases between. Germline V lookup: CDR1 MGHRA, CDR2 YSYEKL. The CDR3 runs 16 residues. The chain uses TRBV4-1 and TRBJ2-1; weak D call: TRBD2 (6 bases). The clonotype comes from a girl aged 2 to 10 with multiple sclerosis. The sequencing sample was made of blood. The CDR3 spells CASSQGTFASYNEQFF. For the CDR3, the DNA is TGCGCCAGCAGCCAGGGGACTTTTGCCTCCTACAATGAGCAGTTCTTC.